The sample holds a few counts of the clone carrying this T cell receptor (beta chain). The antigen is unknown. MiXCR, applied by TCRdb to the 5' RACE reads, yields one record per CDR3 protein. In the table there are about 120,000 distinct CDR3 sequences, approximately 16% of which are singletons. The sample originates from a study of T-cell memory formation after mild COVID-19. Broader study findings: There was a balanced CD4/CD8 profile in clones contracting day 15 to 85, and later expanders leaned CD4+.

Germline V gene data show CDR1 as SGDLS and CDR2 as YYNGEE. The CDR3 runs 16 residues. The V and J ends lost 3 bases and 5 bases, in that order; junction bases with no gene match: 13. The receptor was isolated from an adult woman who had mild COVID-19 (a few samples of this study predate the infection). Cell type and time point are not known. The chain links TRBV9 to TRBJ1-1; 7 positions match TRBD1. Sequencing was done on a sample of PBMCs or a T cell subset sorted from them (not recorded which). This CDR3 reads CASSAVRGVGETEAFF. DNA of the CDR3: TGTGCCAGCAGCGCCGTCAGGGGGGTTGGGGAAACTGAAGCTTTCTTT.